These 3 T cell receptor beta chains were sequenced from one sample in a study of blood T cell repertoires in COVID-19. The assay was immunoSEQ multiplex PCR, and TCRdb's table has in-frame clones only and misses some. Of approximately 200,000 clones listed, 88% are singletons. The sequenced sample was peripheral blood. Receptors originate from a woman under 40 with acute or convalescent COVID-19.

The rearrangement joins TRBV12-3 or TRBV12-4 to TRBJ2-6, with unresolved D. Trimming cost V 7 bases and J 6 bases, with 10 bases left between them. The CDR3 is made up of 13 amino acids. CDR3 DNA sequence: TGTGCCAGCACTAAGCCCGAGGCCAACGTCCTGACTTTC. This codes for CASTKPEANVLTF.

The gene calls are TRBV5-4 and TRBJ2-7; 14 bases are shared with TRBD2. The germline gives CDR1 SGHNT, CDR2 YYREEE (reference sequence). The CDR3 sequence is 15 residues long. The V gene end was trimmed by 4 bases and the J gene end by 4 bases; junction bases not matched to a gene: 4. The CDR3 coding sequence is TGTGCCAGCAGCCGGGGACTAGCGGGAGTGTACGAGCAGTACTTC. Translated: CASSRGLAGVYEQYF.

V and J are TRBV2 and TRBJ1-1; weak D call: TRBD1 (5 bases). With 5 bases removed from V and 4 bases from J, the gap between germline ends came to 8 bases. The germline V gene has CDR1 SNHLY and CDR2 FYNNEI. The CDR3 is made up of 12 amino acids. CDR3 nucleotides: TGTGCCAGCAGTTACGGGGGCACTGAAGCTTTCTTT. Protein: CASSYGGTEAFF. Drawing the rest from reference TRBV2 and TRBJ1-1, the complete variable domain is EPEVTQTPSHQVTQMGQEVILRCVPISNHLYFYWYRQILGQKVEFLVSFYNNEISEKSEIFDDQFSVERPDGSNFTLKIRSTKLEDSAMYFCASSYGGTEAFFGQGTRLTVV.